Following are 17 T cell receptor delta chains from one sample sequenced in a study of gamma-delta chains in newborns, infants, children. TCRdb re-processed the reads using CATT. This sample yields under 3,500 delta-chain clones, of which roughly 0.27% are seen a single time; about an eighth belongs to the top ten. The sample consisted of blood. These receptors were obtained from a child who was a newborn, infant or young child, either healthy, febrile or measles-vaccinated (not recorded which).

By frequency in the sample, this clone is large. This specimen includes other DNA sequences encoding the same CDR3. The V and J genes are TRDV2 and TRDJ2, with TRDD3 matching over 9 bases. V shed 0 bases, J shed 0 bases, and the junction held 7 bases outside the gene matches. The CDR3 has 18 residues. Germline CDR1 is GEAIGNYY and CDR2 is EKD. The chain's CDR3 is CACDTLLGGYSLTAQLFF. The CDR3 DNA is TGTGCCTGTGACACCTTACTGGGGGGATACTCTTTGACAGCACAACTCTTCTTT.

There are a few counts of this clone. Other DNA sequences in the same sample also yield this CDR3. V is TRDV2 and J is TRDJ3; 10 positions match TRDD3. After removal of 2 bases from V and 16 bases from J, the junction contained 22 bases not matched to a gene. The CDR3 loop spans 19 amino acids. Germline V lookup: CDR1 GEAIGNYY, CDR2 EKD. In DNA form, the CDR3 reads TGTGCCTGTGACATACTGGGGGATTCCCCCTCCTGGGACACTCGGCAGATGTTTTTC. Its protein product is CACDILGDSPSWDTRQMFF.

Only a few counts were recorded for this clone. A far larger clone is one base from this, pointing to a likely read error. The chain is built from TRDV1 and TRDJ2; TRDD2 aligns across 8 bases. V gave up 3 bases and J gave up 4 bases; unmatched junction bases: 31. CDR3 length equals 24 residues. Germline V gives CDR1 TSWWSYY, CDR2 QGS. CDR3 nucleotides: TGTGCTCTTGGGGATCTTCCTACGAGGGCTAAGCTCACACTTTTAGAAGCTTCGACAGCACAACTCTTCTTT. This codes for CALGDLPTRAKLTLLEASTAQLFF.

With regard to this clone: TCRdb assigns this DNA the protein of a much larger clone, which departs from its translation at residue 5; this likely reflects a read error, and the protein shown comes from translating the DNA. This CDR3 reads CACDAVLRGYNTWDTRQMFF. The CDR3 DNA reads TGTGCCTGTGACGCCGTATTAAGGGGATATAACACCTGGGACACCCGACAGATGTTTTTC. The chain joins TRDV2 to TRDJ3, with 7 bases fitting TRDD3. The V segment lost 3 bases and the J segment 2 bases; nucleotides outside the gene matches: 15. The CDR3 consists of 20 residues. Germline-derived CDR1 and CDR2 are GEAIGNYY and EKD.

This clone has just a few counts. Germline is not matched at one junction end, which may reflect a read error. Other DNA variants within this sample encode the same CDR3. The gene calls are TRDV1 and TRDJ2, with 13 nucleotides matching TRDD3. Germline CDR1 is TSWWSYY and CDR2 is QGS. The CDR3 has 21 amino acids. The CDR3 coding sequence is TGTGCTCTTAGGTATAGTCCCGCGTACTGGGGGATACGTTCTTTGACAGCGCAACTCTTCTTC. This sequence encodes CALRYSPAYWGIRSLTAQLFF.

J is TRDJ3 and V is TRDV2; 13 bases are shared with TRDD3. This CDR3 is built from 19 residues. Germline trimming cut 3 bases from V and 5 bases from J; bases unmatched to any gene: 9. The germline V gene has CDR1 GEAIGNYY and CDR2 EKD. The DNA for the CDR3 is TGTGCCTGTGACGCCGTACTGGGGGATACGCCCCGGGACACCCGACAGATGTTTTTC. It yields the protein CACDAVLGDTPRDTRQMFF.

This clone was seen more than once but under ten times. A far bigger clonotype differs at one base, so this is likely a read error. The J gene is TRDJ3, the V gene TRAV29/DV5, with TRDD3 matching over 7 bases. The CDR3 consists of 17 residues. The J segment lost 5 bases and the V segment lost 1 base, leaving 9 bases of the junction unmatched. Per germline, CDR1 NSMFDY and CDR2 ISSIKDK. In DNA form, the CDR3 reads TGTGCAGCAAGCCCACTGGGGTCATCCCGGGACACCCGACAGATGTTTTTC. This gives the protein CAASPLGSSRDTRQMFF.

The table lists this clone with a few counts. It is likely a read error: a sequence one base away is far more abundant. Other DNA sequences of this sample code for an identical CDR3. This chain joins TRDV2 and TRDJ2; 11 bases map to TRDD3. V dropped 7 bases and J dropped 0; count of bases not matched to a gene: 12. Germline CDR1 reads GEAIGNYY; CDR2 reads EKD. This CDR3 contains 18 residues. The CDR3 sequence is CACDGLLGDKALTAQLFF. In DNA form, the CDR3 reads TGTGCCTGCGACGGATTACTGGGGGATAAAGCTTTGACAGCACAACTCTTCTTT.

Worth noting for this clone: A single base is all that separates this from a far larger clone, so a read error is likely. Other nucleotide sequences from this sample produce the same CDR3. The genes are TRDV2 and TRDJ3, with 13 nucleotides matching TRDD3. The germline gives CDR1 GEAIGNYY, CDR2 EKD. The CDR3 spans 19 residues. CDR3 DNA sequence: TGTGCCTGTGATACTGGGGGATACGGAAGCTCCTGGGACACCCGGCAGATGTTTTTC. The encoded protein is CACDTGGYGSSWDTRQMFF.

This clone turned up a few times. Only one base separates this from a far larger clonotype, so it likely reflects a read error. This sample also contains other DNA sequences that code for the same CDR3. The chain is built from TRDV2 and TRDJ2; 10 positions match TRDD3. The CDR3 loop spans 16 amino acids. CDR1 and CDR2 (germline): GEAIGNYY, EKD. The CDR3, as DNA: TGTGCCTGCGACACCGGGGGATACGCTTTGACAGCACAACTCTTCTTT. It codes for CACDTGGYALTAQLFF.

This clone came up a few times. TCRdb's entry gives the protein of a much larger clone, which mismatches this DNA's translation at residue 9, likely from a read error; the protein reported here is translated from the DNA. The CDR3 DNA reads as TGTGCCTGTGACATACTGGGGGATGCCTGGGACACCCGACAGATGTTTTTC. Residues: CACDILGDAWDTRQMFF. V and J are TRDV2 and TRDJ3; 10 nucleotides match TRDD3. The CDR3 loop spans 17 amino acids. The ends lost 2 bases at V and 2 bases at J; junction bases unmatched: 2. CDR1 GEAIGNYY and CDR2 EKD come from the germline V gene.

A few counts support this clone. It is likely a read error: a sequence one base away is far more abundant. The sample holds other DNA sequences that translate to the same CDR3. V and J are TRDV2 and TRDJ3, with TRDD3 identical over 11 bases. The CDR3 length is 18 residues. The germline V gene encodes CDR1 GEAIGNYY and CDR2 EKD. The CDR3 region is CACDTGGYGSWDTRQMFF. CDR3 sequence (DNA): TGTGCCTGTGACACTGGGGGATACGGCTCCTGGGACACCCGACAGATGTTCTTC.

This clone showed up just a few times. TCRdb's listed protein matches a much larger clone and diverges from this DNA's translation at residue 7, likely through a read error; the protein shown comes from the DNA. The gene calls are TRDV2 and TRDJ1, with D possibly TRDD3 on 5 matching bases. The CDR3 extends over 13 amino acids. Trimming took 3 bases from V and 4 from J, leaving 11 bases between them. Germline loops: CDR1 GEAIGNYY, CDR2 EKD. DNA of the CDR3: TGTGCCTGTGACTTTATAGGGGGCGATAAACTCATCTTT. It yields the protein CACDFIGGDKLIF.

This clone ranks as large. Other DNA sequences within the sample encode an identical CDR3. This chain joins TRDV2 and TRDJ3; 13 bases are shared with TRDD3. The germline CDR1 and CDR2 sequences are GEAIGNYY and EKD. The CDR3 runs to 22 residues. V trimming: 1 base; J trimming: 0 bases; junction bases outside the gene matches: 11. DNA for the CDR3: TGTGCCTGTGACACGCCCTACTGGGGGATACGATCTAGCTCCTGGGACACCCGACAGATGTTTTTC. Amino acid sequence: CACDTPYWGIRSSSWDTRQMFF.

A note on this clone: A far larger clone is one nucleotide away, so this likely arose from a read error. Distinct nucleotide sequences in the sample also encode this CDR3. V usage is TRDV2 and J usage is TRDJ3; 7 bases align to TRDD3. This CDR3 is 20 amino acids long. Germline assignment: CDR1 GEAIGNYY and CDR2 EKD. CDR3 DNA: TGTGCCTGTGACACCGTATTAAGGGGATATAACACCTGGGACACCCGGCAGATGTTTTTC. Amino acids: CACDTVLRGYNTWDTRQMFF.

This clone was detected only a few times. J is TRDJ3 and V is TRAV29/DV5; a possible D gene is TRDD3 (5 bases). Per the germline V gene, CDR1 is NSMFDY and CDR2 is ISSIKDK. This CDR3 is built from 22 residues. The CDR3 is CAVCGGRLGDLIRAWDTRQMFF. DNA of the CDR3: TGTGCCGTATGCGGGGGTCGCCTGGGTGATCTCATTCGGGCCTGGGACACCCGACAGATGTTTTTC.

Sample share makes this clone large (0.1 to 1%). This sample also contains other DNA sequences that code for the same CDR3. V gene TRDV2 combines with J gene TRDJ3; 8 positions agree with TRDD3. Germline-derived CDR1 and CDR2 are GEAIGNYY and EKD. The length of the CDR3 is 19 residues. With V trimmed by 1 base and J by 0 bases, 7 bases remained unmatched. The CDR3: CACDTELGVFSWDTRQMFF. The DNA of the CDR3 is TGTGCCTGTGACACTGAACTGGGGGTTTTCTCCTGGGACACCCGACAGATGTTTTTC.